The sequence of this TCR beta chain was determined in a study of T-cell reconstitution after alpha-beta-depleted transplantation in children. Study-level findings and limits: Approximately two months post-transplant, alpha-beta T cells reportedly originated from several hundred expanded graft clones. Surviving recipient T cells and thymic progenitors accounted for the high day-60 TCRbeta diversity observed in some patients. A year post-transplant, T-cell counts and diversity derived mostly from newly produced T cells.

The TCRbeta library was prepared with unique molecular identifiers. TCRdb used MiXCR to reprocess the PCR reads, holding one entry per CDR3 protein. The repertoire holds fewer than 400,000 distinct CDR3 sequences, around 25% seen once, with roughly 9.8% in the top ten. On this clonotype itself: Its antigen is unknown.

V lost 4 bases to trimming and J lost 4 bases, with 9 bases between them. Germline V gene sequence: CDR1 SGHRS, CDR2 YFSETQ. The CDR3 covers 13 residues. The specimen comprised PBMCs, mostly from graft donor cells, sampled 180 days after TCRalphabeta/CD19-depleted stem cell transplant. This receptor was identified in a male patient younger than 18 who had a stem cell transplant for acute lymphoblastic leukemia, so the T cells may come from the graft donor. This sequence joins TRBV5-1 and TRBJ2-1; D call uncertain. In DNA, the CDR3 is TGCGCCAGCAGCGCCCTACGTTACAATGAGCAGTTCTTC. This sequence encodes CASSALRYNEQFF.